The present TCR beta chain was sequenced within a study of shared clonotypes between healthy human individuals. This CDR3 is 15 amino acids long. Per the germline V gene, CDR1 is SGHRS and CDR2 is YFSETQ. V lost 5 bases and J lost 5; bases outside the gene matches: 11. TCRdb keeps only in-frame clones here, not all; method: immunoSEQ multiplex PCR. Of over a million clones listed, 98% were seen once; the top ten hold 0.4% to 0.45%. Study-level results: In general, naive subsets displayed greater estimated richness than memory subsets did.

As concerns this clone: Its cognate antigen is unknown.

What was sequenced was naive CD4+ T cells sorted from blood. Sample subset: CD45RA+ positively selected. The rearrangement links TRBV5-1 to TRBJ2-5; 8 bases agree with TRBD1. This clonotype originated in a man aged 25 to 40 in good health. The CDR3 spells CASRKGQGRLETQYF. In DNA, the CDR3 is TGCGCCAGCAGAAAAGGACAGGGCCGGCTGGAGACCCAGTACTTC.